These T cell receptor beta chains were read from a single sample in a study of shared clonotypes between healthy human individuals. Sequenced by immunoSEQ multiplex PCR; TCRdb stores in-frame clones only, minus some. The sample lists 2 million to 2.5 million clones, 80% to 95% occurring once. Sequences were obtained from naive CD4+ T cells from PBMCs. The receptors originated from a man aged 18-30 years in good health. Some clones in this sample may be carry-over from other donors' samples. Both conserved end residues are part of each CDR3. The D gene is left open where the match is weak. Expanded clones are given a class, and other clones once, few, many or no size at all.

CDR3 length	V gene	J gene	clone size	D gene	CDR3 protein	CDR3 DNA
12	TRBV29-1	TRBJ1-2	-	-	CSVEASGGGYTF	TGCAGCGTTGAAGCGTCGGGGGGGGGCTACACCTTC
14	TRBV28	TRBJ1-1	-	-	CASSLYGGVSEAFF	TGTGCCAGCAGTTTGTATGGGGGCGTCTCTGAAGCTTTCTTT
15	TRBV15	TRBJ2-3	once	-	CASTWGRSGTDTQYF	TGTGCCTCAACCTGGGGGCGGAGTGGGACAGATACGCAGTATTTT
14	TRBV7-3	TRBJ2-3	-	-	CATSRGARTDTQYF	TGTGCCACCTCCCGGGGAGCGCGCACAGATACGCAGTATTTT
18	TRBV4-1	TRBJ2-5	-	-	CASSQGLTPNIAQETQYF	TGCGCCAGCAGCCAGGGATTGACTCCTAATATAGCCCAAGAGACCCAGTACTTC
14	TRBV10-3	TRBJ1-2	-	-	CAISESESAGGYTF	TGTGCCATCAGTGAGTCGGAGTCAGCTGGTGGCTACACCTTC
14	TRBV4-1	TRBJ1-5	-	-	CASSHSRGDQPQHF	TGCGCCAGCAGCCACTCCCGGGGGGATCAGCCCCAGCATTTT
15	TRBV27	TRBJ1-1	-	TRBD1	CASSSLGQGNTEAFF	TGTGCCAGCAGTTCCCTAGGACAGGGAAACACTGAAGCTTTCTTT
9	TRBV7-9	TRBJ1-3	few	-	CASGDTIYF	TGTGCCAGCGGGGACACCATATATTTT
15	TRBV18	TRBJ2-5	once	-	CASSPGQAIQETQYF	TGTGCCAGCTCACCAGGGCAGGCGATCCAAGAGACCCAGTACTTC
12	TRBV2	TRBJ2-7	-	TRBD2	CASSRDAGDKYF	TGTGCCAGCAGTCGGGACGCGGGGGATAAGTACTTC
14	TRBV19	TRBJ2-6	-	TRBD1	CASRQGAGANVLTF	TGTGCCAGTAGACAGGGGGCTGGGGCCAACGTCCTGACTTTC
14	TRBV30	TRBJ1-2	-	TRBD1	CANRPPGQTYGYTF	TGTGCTAATAGACCCCCGGGACAGACCTATGGCTACACCTTC
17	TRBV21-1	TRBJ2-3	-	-	CASSNGPSGRARDTQYF	TGTGCCAGCAGCAATGGCCCTTCCGGGAGGGCCAGAGATACGCAGTATTTT
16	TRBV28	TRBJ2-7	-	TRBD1	CASSPGDRTGAYEQYF	TGTGCCAGCAGTCCGGGGGACCGGACAGGGGCCTACGAGCAGTACTTC
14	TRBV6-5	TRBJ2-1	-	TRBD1	CASSWDRANNEQFF	TGTGCCAGCAGTTGGGACAGGGCCAATAATGAGCAGTTCTTC
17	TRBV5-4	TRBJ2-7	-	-	CASSPTLASIGSYEQYF	TGTGCCAGCAGCCCCACCCTAGCATCCATAGGGTCCTACGAGCAGTACTTC
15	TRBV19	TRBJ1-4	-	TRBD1	CASSIFDRVGEKLFF	TGTGCCAGTAGTATATTCGACAGGGTCGGGGAAAAACTGTTTTTT
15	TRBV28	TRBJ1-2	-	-	CASSLLQATGYGYTF	TGTGCCAGCAGTTTACTTCAGGCCACAGGGTATGGCTACACCTTC
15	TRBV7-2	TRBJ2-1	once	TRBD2	CASRPGLAAYNEQFF	TGTGCCAGCAGACCAGGACTAGCGGCCTACAATGAGCAGTTCTTC
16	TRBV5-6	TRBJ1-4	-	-	CASSLAKGGPREKLFF	TGTGCCAGCAGCTTGGCCAAGGGAGGCCCCCGCGAAAAACTGTTTTTT
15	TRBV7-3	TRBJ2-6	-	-	CASRRGSSGANVLTF	TGTGCCAGCAGAAGGGGGAGCTCTGGGGCCAACGTCCTGACTTTC
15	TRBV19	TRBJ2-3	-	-	CASSIDRLRRDTQYF	TGTGCCAGTAGTATAGATCGACTCCGGAGAGATACGCAGTATTTT
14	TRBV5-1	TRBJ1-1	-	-	CASSYSRGDTEAFF	TGCGCCAGCAGTTACTCCCGGGGGGACACTGAAGCTTTCTTT
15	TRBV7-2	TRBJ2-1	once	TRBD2	CASSSGLASYNEQFF	TGTGCCAGCAGTTCGGGACTAGCGTCCTACAATGAGCAGTTCTTC
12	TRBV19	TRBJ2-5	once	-	CASSTPGMAQYF	TGTGCCAGTAGTACCCCTGGGATGGCCCAGTACTTC
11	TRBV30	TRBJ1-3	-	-	CAWGRGNTIYF	TGTGCCTGGGGTAGGGGGAACACCATATATTTT
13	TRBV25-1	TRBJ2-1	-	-	CASSRGIKNEQFF	TGTGCCAGCAGTAGGGGAATTAAGAATGAGCAGTTCTTC
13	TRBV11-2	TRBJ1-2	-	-	CASSLVSGYGYTF	TGTGCCAGCAGCTTAGTCTCCGGTTATGGCTACACCTTC
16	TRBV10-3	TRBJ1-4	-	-	CAISQGWQFAYEKLFF	TGTGCCATCAGCCAGGGGTGGCAGTTCGCCTATGAAAAACTGTTTTTT
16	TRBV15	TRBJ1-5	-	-	CATSRDPPSEGRPQHF	TGTGCCACCAGCAGAGATCCCCCGTCTGAAGGGCGGCCCCAGCATTTT
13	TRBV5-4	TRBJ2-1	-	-	CASSFTDYNEQFF	TGTGCCAGCAGCTTCACAGACTACAATGAGCAGTTCTTC
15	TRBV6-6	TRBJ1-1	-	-	CASSVHRAPGGEAFF	TGTGCCAGCAGTGTTCACAGGGCCCCGGGGGGTGAAGCTTTCTTT
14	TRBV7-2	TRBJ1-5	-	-	CASSYSPSNQPQHF	TGTGCCAGCAGCTATTCCCCTAGCAATCAGCCCCAGCATTTT
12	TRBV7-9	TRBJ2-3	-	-	CASRIFTDTQYF	TGTGCCAGCAGGATTTTTACAGATACGCAGTATTTT
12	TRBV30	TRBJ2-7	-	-	CAWSGGTYEQYF	TGTGCCTGGAGTGGGGGTACGTACGAGCAGTACTTC
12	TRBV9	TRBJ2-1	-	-	CASSLADNEQFF	TGTGCCAGCAGCCTAGCCGACAATGAGCAGTTCTTC
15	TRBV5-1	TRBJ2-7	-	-	CASSLQALGAYEQYF	TGCGCCAGCAGCTTACAGGCACTGGGGGCCTACGAGCAGTACTTC
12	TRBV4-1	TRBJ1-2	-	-	CASSQGRYGYTF	TGCGCCAGCAGCCAAGGCCGGTATGGCTACACCTTC
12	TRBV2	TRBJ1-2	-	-	CASRADIYGYTF	TGTGCCAGCAGGGCGGACATTTATGGCTACACCTTC
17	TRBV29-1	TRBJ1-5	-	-	CSVGGPRPSQRNQPQHF	TGCAGCGTCGGTGGACCGCGGCCTTCCCAAAGGAATCAGCCCCAGCATTTT
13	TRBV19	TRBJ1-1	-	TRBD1	CASPNRGNTEAFF	TGTGCCAGCCCCAACAGGGGGAACACTGAAGCTTTCTTT
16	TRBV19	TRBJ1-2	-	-	CASSPAGAAQNYGYTF	TGTGCCAGTAGTCCCGCCGGGGCCGCTCAAAACTATGGCTACACCTTC
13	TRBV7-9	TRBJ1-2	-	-	CASSQEGGYGYTF	TGTGCCAGCAGCCAAGAGGGAGGATATGGCTACACCTTC
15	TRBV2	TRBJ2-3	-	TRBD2	CASRMGLATTDTQYF	TGTGCCAGCAGGATGGGACTAGCAACCACAGATACGCAGTATTTT
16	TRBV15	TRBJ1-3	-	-	CATSRGGDHSGNTIYF	TGTGCCACCAGCAGGGGGGGAGACCACTCTGGAAACACCATATATTTT
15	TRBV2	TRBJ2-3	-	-	CASSSDPVKADTQYF	TGTGCCAGCAGTTCGGACCCCGTTAAGGCGGATACGCAGTATTTT
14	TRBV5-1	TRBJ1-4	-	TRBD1	CASSQGQEREKLFF	TGCGCCAGCAGCCAGGGACAGGAAAGGGAAAAACTGTTTTTT
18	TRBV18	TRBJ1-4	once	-	CASSPNRAGIATNEKLFF	TGTGCCAGCTCACCAAACCGGGCGGGGATTGCAACTAATGAAAAACTGTTTTTT
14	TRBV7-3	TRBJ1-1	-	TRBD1	CASSRGQGPTEAFF	TGTGCCAGCAGCCGCGGACAGGGGCCCACTGAAGCTTTCTTT
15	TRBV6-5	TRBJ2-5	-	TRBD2	CASGGRGRIGETQYF	TGTGCCAGCGGGGGACGCGGGAGGATTGGGGAGACCCAGTACTTC
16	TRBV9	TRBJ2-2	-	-	CASSALMGEVTGELFF	TGTGCCAGCAGCGCCCTGATGGGAGAGGTCACCGGGGAGCTGTTTTTT
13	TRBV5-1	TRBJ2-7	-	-	CASSGLIANEQYF	TGCGCCAGCAGCGGGCTAATTGCCAACGAGCAGTACTTC